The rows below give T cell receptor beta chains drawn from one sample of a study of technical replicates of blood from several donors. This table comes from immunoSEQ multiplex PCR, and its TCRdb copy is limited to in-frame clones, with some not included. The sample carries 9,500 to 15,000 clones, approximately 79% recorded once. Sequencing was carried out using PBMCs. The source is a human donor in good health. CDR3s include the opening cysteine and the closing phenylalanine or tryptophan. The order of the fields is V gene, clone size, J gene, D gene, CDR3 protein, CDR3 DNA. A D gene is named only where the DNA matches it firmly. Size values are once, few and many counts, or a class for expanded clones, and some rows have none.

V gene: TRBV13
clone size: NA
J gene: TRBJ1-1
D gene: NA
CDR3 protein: CASSQGYRANTEAFF
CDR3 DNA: TGTGCCAGCAGCCAGGGGTACCGGGCGAACACTGAAGCTTTCTTT

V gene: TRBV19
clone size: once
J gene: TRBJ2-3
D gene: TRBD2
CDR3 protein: CASLPYGSGTGTDTQYF
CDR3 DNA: TGTGCCAGTCTTCCGTACGGCAGCGGGACCGGCACAGATACGCAGTATTTT

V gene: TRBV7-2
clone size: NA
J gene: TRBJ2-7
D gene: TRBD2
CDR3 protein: CASSWTAGGTYEQYF
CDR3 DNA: TGTGCCAGCAGCTGGACGGCGGGAGGGACCTACGAGCAGTACTTC

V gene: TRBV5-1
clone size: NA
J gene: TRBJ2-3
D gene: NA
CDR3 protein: CASSLETADTQYF
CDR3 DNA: TGCGCCAGCAGCTTGGAGACAGCAGATACGCAGTATTTT

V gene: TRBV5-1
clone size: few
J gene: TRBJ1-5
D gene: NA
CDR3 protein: CASSADSINQPQHF
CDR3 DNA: TGCGCCAGCAGCGCGGACAGTATCAATCAGCCCCAGCATTTT

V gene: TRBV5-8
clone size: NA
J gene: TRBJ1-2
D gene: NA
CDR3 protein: CASSLQGWANYGYTF
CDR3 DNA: TGTGCCAGCAGCTTACAGGGTTGGGCTAACTATGGCTACACCTTC

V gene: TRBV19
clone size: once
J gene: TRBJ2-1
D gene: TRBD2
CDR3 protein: CASSIVGGVPYNEQFF
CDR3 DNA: TGTGCCAGTAGTATCGTGGGAGGGGTCCCTTACAATGAGCAGTTCTTC

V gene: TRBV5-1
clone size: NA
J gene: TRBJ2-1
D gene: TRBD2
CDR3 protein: CASSLRTSGGTDFREQFF
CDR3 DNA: TGCGCCAGCAGCTTGAGGACTAGCGGGGGGACGGACTTTCGGGAGCAGTTCTTC

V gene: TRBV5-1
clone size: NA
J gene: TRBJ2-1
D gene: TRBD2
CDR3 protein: CASVLLAGVNNEQFF
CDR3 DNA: TGCGCCAGCGTCCTTCTGGCGGGAGTAAACAATGAGCAGTTCTTC

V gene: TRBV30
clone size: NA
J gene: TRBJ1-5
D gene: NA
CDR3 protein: CAWSVGAGMAQPQHF
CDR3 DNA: TGTGCCTGGAGTGTAGGGGCGGGAATGGCACAGCCCCAGCATTTT

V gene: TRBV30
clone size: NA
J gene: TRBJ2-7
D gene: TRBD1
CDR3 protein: CAWEPGTGSYEQYF
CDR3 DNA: TGTGCCTGGGAACCCGGGACAGGCTCCTACGAGCAGTACTTC

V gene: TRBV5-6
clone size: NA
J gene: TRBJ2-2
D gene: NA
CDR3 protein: CASSLWQKTGELFF
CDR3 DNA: TGTGCCAGCAGCTTGTGGCAAAAGACCGGGGAGCTGTTTTTT

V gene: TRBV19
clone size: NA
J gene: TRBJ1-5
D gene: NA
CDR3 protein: CASTDGTRLSNQPQHF
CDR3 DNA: TGTGCCAGTACTGACGGGACAAGATTGAGCAATCAGCCCCAGCATTTT

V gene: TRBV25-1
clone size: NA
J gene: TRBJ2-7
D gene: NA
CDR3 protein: CASSATGSYEQYF
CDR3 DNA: TGTGCCAGCAGTGCCACAGGGTCCTACGAGCAGTACTTC

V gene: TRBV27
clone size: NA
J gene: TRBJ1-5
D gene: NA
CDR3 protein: CASSPHNRPQHF
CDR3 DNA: TGTGCCAGCAGTCCCCACAATCGGCCCCAGCATTTT

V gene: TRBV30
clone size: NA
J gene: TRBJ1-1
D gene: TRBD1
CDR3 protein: CAGQGLNTEAFF
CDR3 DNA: TGTGCGGGACAGGGGCTGAACACTGAAGCTTTCTTT

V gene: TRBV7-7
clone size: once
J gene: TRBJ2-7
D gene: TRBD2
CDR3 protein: CASSPGTSSTYEQYF
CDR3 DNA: TGTGCCAGCAGCCCCGGGACTAGCTCAACCTACGAGCAGTACTTC

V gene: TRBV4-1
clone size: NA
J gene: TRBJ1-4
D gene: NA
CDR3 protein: CASSLTTNEKLFF
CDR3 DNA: TGCGCCAGCAGCCTAACAACTAATGAAAAACTGTTTTTT

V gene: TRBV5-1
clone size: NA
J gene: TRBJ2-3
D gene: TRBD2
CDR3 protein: CASSLGLAATDTQYF
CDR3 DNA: TGCGCCAGCAGCTTGGGACTAGCGGCCACAGATACGCAGTATTTT

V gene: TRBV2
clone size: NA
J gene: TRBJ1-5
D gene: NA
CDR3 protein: CASSATGNNQPQHF
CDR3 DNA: TGTGCCAGCAGTGCCACAGGGAACAATCAGCCCCAGCATTTT

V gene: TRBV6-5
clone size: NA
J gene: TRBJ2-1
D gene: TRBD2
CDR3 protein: CASSYSTSKNEQFF
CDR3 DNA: TGTGCCAGCAGTTACTCGACTAGCAAGAATGAGCAGTTCTTC

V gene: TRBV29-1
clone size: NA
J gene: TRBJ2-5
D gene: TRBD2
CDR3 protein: CSVMRERETQYF
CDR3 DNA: TGCAGCGTAATGCGGGAGAGAGAGACCCAGTACTTC

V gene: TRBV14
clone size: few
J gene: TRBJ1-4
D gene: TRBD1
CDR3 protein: CASSWDSRDREKLFF
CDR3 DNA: TGTGCCAGCAGCTGGGACAGCCGGGATCGGGAAAAACTGTTTTTT

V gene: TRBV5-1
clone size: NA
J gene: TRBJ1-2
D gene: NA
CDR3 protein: CASSWALDSGNYGYTF
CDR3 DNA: TGCGCCAGCAGCTGGGCTTTGGACAGCGGCAACTATGGCTACACCTTC

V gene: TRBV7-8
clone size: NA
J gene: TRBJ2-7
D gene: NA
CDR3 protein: CASSFGPSSYEQYF
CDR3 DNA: TGTGCCAGCAGCTTTGGTCCCAGCTCCTACGAGCAGTACTTC

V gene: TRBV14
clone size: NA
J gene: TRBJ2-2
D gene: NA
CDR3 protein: CASSQGIGRWSTGELFF
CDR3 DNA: TGTGCCAGCAGCCAGGGTATTGGGAGGTGGAGTACCGGGGAGCTGTTTTTT

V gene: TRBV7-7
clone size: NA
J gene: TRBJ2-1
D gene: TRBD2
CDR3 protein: CASSLGTSPGNGDEQFF
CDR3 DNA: TGTGCCAGCAGCTTGGGGACTAGCCCAGGTAACGGCGATGAGCAGTTCTTC

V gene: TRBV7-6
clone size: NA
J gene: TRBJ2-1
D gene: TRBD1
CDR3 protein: CASSPRGGTGRNEQFF
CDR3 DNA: TGTGCCAGCAGCCCCAGGGGTGGGACAGGGCGAAATGAGCAGTTCTTC

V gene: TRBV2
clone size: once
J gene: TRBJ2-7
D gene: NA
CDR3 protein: CASSELYYEQYF
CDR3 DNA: TGTGCCAGCAGTGAACTCTACTACGAGCAGTACTTC

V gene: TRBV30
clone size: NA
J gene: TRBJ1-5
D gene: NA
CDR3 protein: CAWSGSIGNQPQHF
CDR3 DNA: TGTGCCTGGAGTGGATCTATCGGCAATCAGCCCCAGCATTTT

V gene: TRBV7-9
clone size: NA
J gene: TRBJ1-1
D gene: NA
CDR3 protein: CASSLPQTPEAFF
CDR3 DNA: TGTGCCAGCAGCTTACCTCAGACTCCCGAAGCTTTCTTT

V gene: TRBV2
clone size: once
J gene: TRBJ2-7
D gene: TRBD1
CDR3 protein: CASSRTGREQYF
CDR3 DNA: TGTGCCAGCAGTCGGACAGGGCGCGAGCAGTACTTC

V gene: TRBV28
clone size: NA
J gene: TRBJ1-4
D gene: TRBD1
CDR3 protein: CASSLWQGAPGGSFF
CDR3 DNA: TGTGCCAGCAGTTTATGGCAGGGGGCCCCGGGGGGAAGCTTTTTT

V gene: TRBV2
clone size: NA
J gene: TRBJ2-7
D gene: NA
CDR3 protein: CASSDPGLRLGDEQYF
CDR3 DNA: TGTGCCAGCAGCGACCCGGGACTCCGGCTCGGGGACGAGCAGTACTTC

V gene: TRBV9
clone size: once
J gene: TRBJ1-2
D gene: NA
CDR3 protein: CASSVEVRGEYGYTF
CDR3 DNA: TGTGCCAGCAGCGTAGAGGTCAGGGGAGAGTATGGCTACACCTTC

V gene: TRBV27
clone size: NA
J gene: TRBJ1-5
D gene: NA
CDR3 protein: CASSPGVINQPQHF
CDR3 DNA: TGTGCCAGCAGTCCAGGGGTTATCAATCAGCCCCAGCATTTT

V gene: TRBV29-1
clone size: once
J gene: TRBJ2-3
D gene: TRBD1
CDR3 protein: CSVDRAGFTTDTQYF
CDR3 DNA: TGCAGCGTCGACAGGGCAGGGTTTACAACAGATACGCAGTATTTT

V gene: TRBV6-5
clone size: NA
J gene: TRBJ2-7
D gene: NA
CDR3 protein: CASSYGAGTSYEQYF
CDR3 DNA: TGTGCCAGCAGTTACGGGGCGGGGACGTCCTACGAGCAGTACTTC

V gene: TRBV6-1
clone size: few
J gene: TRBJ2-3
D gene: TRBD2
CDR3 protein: CASSATFSGRADTQYF
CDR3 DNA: TGTGCCAGCAGTGCCACCTTTAGCGGGAGGGCAGATACGCAGTATTTT

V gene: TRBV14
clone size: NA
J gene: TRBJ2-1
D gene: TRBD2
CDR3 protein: CASSPLLAGAYNEQFF
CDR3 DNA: TGTGCCAGCAGCCCCCTACTAGCGGGGGCCTACAATGAGCAGTTCTTC

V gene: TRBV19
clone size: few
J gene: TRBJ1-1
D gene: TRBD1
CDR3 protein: CASSPGQASTEAFF
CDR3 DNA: TGTGCCAGTAGTCCAGGACAGGCGAGCACTGAAGCTTTCTTT

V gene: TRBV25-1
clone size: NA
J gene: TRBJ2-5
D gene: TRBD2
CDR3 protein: CASSEWAGGFQETQYF
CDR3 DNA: TGTGCCAGCAGTGAATGGGCGGGAGGTTTCCAAGAGACCCAGTACTTC

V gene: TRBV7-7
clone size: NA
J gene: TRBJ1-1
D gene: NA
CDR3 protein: CASSLANPLRTEAFF
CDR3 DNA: TGTGCCAGCAGCTTAGCAAACCCACTAAGGACTGAAGCTTTCTTT

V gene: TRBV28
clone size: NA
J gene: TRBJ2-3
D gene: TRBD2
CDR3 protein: CASSLWELAGSTDTQYF
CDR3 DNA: TGTGCCAGCAGTTTATGGGAACTAGCGGGGAGCACAGATACGCAGTATTTT

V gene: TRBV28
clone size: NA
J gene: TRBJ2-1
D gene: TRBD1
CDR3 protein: CASSLQGNTYNEQFF
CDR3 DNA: TGTGCCAGCAGTCTACAGGGGAATACCTACAATGAGCAGTTCTTC

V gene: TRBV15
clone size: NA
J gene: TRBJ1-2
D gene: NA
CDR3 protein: CATSTSGGPLSGYTF
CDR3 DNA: TGTGCCACCAGCACGTCGGGGGGACCGCTGAGTGGCTACACCTTC

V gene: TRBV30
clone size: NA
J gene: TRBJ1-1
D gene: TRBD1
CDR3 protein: CAWSTGGGTEAFF
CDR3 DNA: TGTGCCTGGAGTACAGGGGGCGGCACTGAAGCTTTCTTT

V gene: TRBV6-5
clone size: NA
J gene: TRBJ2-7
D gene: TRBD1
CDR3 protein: CASSPRTGSGEQYF
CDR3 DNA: TGTGCCAGCAGTCCAAGGACAGGGTCTGGGGAGCAGTACTTC

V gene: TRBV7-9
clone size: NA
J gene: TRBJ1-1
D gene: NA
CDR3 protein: CASSLRGMNTEAFF
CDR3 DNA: TGTGCCAGCAGCTTAAGGGGAATGAACACTGAAGCTTTCTTT

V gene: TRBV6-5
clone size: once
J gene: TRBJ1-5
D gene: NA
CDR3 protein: CASSPTRGNQPQHF
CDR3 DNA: TGTGCCAGCAGCCCGACCCGGGGCAATCAGCCCCAGCATTTT